The 32 T cell receptor beta chains listed next were all sequenced from one sample in a study of blood T cell repertoires in COVID-19. Sequencing used immunoSEQ multiplex PCR; TCRdb keeps in-frame clones, though not all of them. The data hold fewer than 350,000 clones, with 70% to 90% observed a single time. The sample comprised peripheral blood. Source of these receptors: a human donor in a cohort sampled during active COVID-19.

The V gene is TRBV24-1, the J gene TRBJ1-1; perhaps TRBD1 as D (5 bases). Germline assignment: CDR1 KGHDR and CDR2 SFDVKD. Trimming removed 4 bases from V and 0 bases from J, with 11 bases in between. There are 15 residues in the CDR3. The CDR3 DNA reads as TGTGCCACCAGTGAAAAGGAGGGGCTGAACACTGAAGCTTTCTTT. It codes for CATSEKEGLNTEAFF.

This rearrangement joins TRBV30 to TRBJ1-2; 11 bases align to TRBD1. With 4 bases clipped from V and 4 bases from J, the junction kept 11 bases outside the gene matches. Germline values: CDR1 GTSNPN, CDR2 SVGIG (reference sequence). The CDR3 extends over 16 amino acids. CDR3 DNA sequence: TGTGCCTGGAACGCCGGGACAGGGGGTGTCCCCTATGGCTACACCTTC. It translates to CAWNAGTGGVPYGYTF.

The chain employs TRBV11-3 and TRBJ2-1, with 11 positions matching TRBD2. The V segment lost 4 bases and the J segment 9 bases; nucleotides outside the gene matches: 11. The germline CDR1 and CDR2 sequences are SGHNT and YENEEA. This CDR3 contains 16 residues. The CDR3 spells CASSSYTSGGGGEQFF. The CDR3 DNA reads TGTGCCAGCAGCTCGTATACTAGCGGGGGAGGAGGTGAGCAGTTCTTC.

This clone has only a few counts. The chain uses TRBV7-3 and TRBJ1-2, with no clear D. CDR1 SGHTA and CDR2 FQGTGA come from the germline V gene. This CDR3 has 13 residues. V lost 1 base, J lost 4 bases, and 7 bases lay in between. CDR3 bases: TGTGCCAGCAGCTTAAGTCCAGGCTATGGCTACACCTTC. Its translation is CASSLSPGYGYTF.

The chain uses TRBV29-1 and TRBJ2-2; 10 bases map to TRBD1. Germline CDR1 SQVTM, CDR2 ANQGSEA. The length of the CDR3 is 14 residues. After removal of 6 bases from V and 3 bases from J, the junction contained 4 bases not matched to a gene. CDR3 bases: TGCAGCGTCTCGGGACAGGGGTACACCGGGGAGCTGTTTTTT. Protein sequence: CSVSGQGYTGELFF.

The CDR3 DNA reads TGTGCCAGCAGCCAAGATCAGCTAGCGGGGGGTCTCACAGATACGCAGTATTTT. Amino acid sequence: CASSQDQLAGGLTDTQYF. The chain couples TRBV3-1 (or the pseudogene TRBV3-2) to TRBJ2-3; 11 bases fit TRBD2. V lost 0 bases to trimming and J lost 2 bases; unmatched junction nucleotides: 7. CDR1 is LGHDT and CDR2 is YNNKEL in the germline V gene (reference sequence). The CDR3 is made up of 18 amino acids.

The CDR3 loop reads CATSEEGRVEQFF. CDR3 bases: TGTGCCACCAGCGAGGAGGGCCGGGTTGAGCAGTTCTTC. The genes are TRBV24-1 and TRBJ2-1, with a tentative D call TRBD2 (6 bases). The CDR3 covers 13 residues. Germline values: CDR1 KGHDR, CDR2 SFDVKD. Trimming pared 7 bases from V and 9 bases from J, leaving 15 bases between.

V usage is TRBV28 and J usage is TRBJ2-1; a weak D match, TRBD2 (6 bases). This CDR3 region has 14 residues. Germline V lookup: CDR1 MDHEN, CDR2 SYDVKM. V dropped 5 bases and J dropped 6 bases, with 14 bases sitting between them. CDR3 nucleotide sequence: TGTGCCAGCAGTCTCGAGACTAGTATCAATGAGCAGTTCTTC. This sequence encodes CASSLETSINEQFF.

CDR3 nucleotide sequence: TGTGCCAGCAGTACACGACAGGGGAGCTACGAGCAGTACTTC. As protein: CASSTRQGSYEQYF. The J gene is TRBJ2-7, the V gene TRBV6-5; 8 positions match TRBD1. The J segment lost 3 bases and the V segment lost 5 bases, leaving 6 bases of the junction unmatched. CDR3 length: 14 amino acids. Germline V CDR1 and CDR2: MNHEY, SVGAGI.

This clone was seen only once. V is TRBV6-5 and J is TRBJ2-2; 7 bases align to TRBD2. Per germline, CDR1 MNHEY and CDR2 SVGAGI. The V segment lost 0 bases and the J segment 6 bases; nucleotides outside the gene matches: 1. This CDR3 region has 14 residues. The CDR3 reads CASSYSREAGELFF. The DNA of the CDR3 is TGTGCCAGCAGTTACTCCCGGGAGGCCGGGGAGCTGTTTTTT.

The chain joins TRBV20-1 to TRBJ2-7, with D possibly matching TRBD1 (6 bases). Germline V gives CDR1 DFQATT, CDR2 SNEGSKA (reference sequence). This CDR3 spans 16 amino acids. The V gene lost 3 bases and the J gene lost 1 base, with 19 bases spanning the gap. CDR3 amino acids: CSASLRWTDASYEQYF. The CDR3 DNA is TGCAGTGCTAGTCTTAGGTGGACAGACGCTTCCTACGAGCAGTACTTC.

This clone was detected once. The chain is built from TRBV25-1 and TRBJ2-7, with D possibly TRBD1 on 5 matching bases. The germline CDR1 and CDR2 sequences are MGHDK and SYGVNS. This CDR3 comprises 14 residues. V dropped 3 bases and J dropped 5 bases, with 14 bases sitting between them. The CDR3 region is CASSEVGRVDEQYF. The CDR3 DNA sequence: TGTGCCAGCAGTGAGGTGGGCAGGGTAGACGAGCAGTACTTC.

This clone showed up just a few times. The V gene is TRBV12-3 or TRBV12-4, the J gene TRBJ1-5; possibly TRBD1 for D (5 bases). The CDR3 length is 12 residues. Trimming took off 3 bases at V and 11 bases at J, with 11 bases between the two ends. CDR3 sequence (DNA): TGTGCCAGCAGTTTTGGGGGGAGTACCCAGCATTTT. Amino acids: CASSFGGSTQHF.

The chain employs TRBV5-6 and TRBJ1-2, with 8 bases fitting TRBD1. Looked up from germline, CDR1 is SGHDT and CDR2 is YYEEEE. The CDR3 length is 17 residues. The V gene end was trimmed by 0 bases and the J gene end by 2 bases; junction bases not matched to a gene: 9. CDR3 coding DNA: TGTGCCAGCAGCTTGGCTATCCGGGACAGGCGGAACTATGGCTACACCTTC. Translated: CASSLAIRDRRNYGYTF.

CDR3 DNA: TGTGCCAGCAGTGAAGATTATGCAACTAATGAAAAACTGTTTTTT. This codes for CASSEDYATNEKLFF. The genes are TRBV2 and TRBJ1-4; D call uncertain. CDR3 size: 15 residues. V lost 1 base, J lost 0 bases, and 6 bases lay in between. The germline gives CDR1 SNHLY, CDR2 FYNNEI.

The DNA of the CDR3 is TGTGCCATCAGTGAGTCTTCCGGGATGAAATATGGCTACACCTTC. Residues: CAISESSGMKYGYTF. The rearrangement joins TRBV10-3 to TRBJ1-2; no definite D call. Per germline, CDR1 ENHRY and CDR2 SYGVKD. This CDR3 is built from 15 residues. Deletions cut 0 bases from V and 5 bases from J, with 13 bases between.

This rearrangement joins TRBV5-5 to TRBJ2-6; 12 nucleotides align to TRBD2. The CDR3 covers 17 residues. The trim removed 3 bases at V and 4 bases at J, leaving 5 bases unmatched. Per the germline V gene, CDR1 is SGHKS and CDR2 is YYEKEE (reference sequence). The CDR3 DNA reads TGTGCCAGCAGCTCCCTAGCGGGGGGGCTAGGGGCCAACGTCCTGACTTTC. Its protein is CASSSLAGGLGANVLTF.

In this sample, this clone turned up once. The chain combines TRBV19 with TRBJ2-1; 12 nucleotides align to TRBD1. CDR1 and CDR2 (germline): LNHDA, SQIVND (reference sequence). The CDR3 extends over 19 amino acids. The ends lost 3 bases at V and 0 bases at J; junction bases unmatched: 9. This CDR3 is CASSIRGQGAIISYNEQFF. CDR3 sequence (DNA): TGTGCCAGTAGTATTAGGGGACAGGGGGCTATCATCTCCTACAATGAGCAGTTCTTC. Variable domain in full (rest from reference TRBV19 and TRBJ2-1): DGGITQSPKYLFRKEGQNVTLSCEQNLNHDAMYWYRQDPGQGLRLIYYSQIVNDFQKGDIAEGYSVSREKKESFPLTVTSAQKNPTAFYLCASSIRGQGAIISYNEQFFGPGTRLTVL.

This clone showed up just a few times. The chain couples TRBV19 to TRBJ1-6; D is undetermined. Germline loops: CDR1 LNHDA, CDR2 SQIVND (reference sequence). The germline V and J ends were trimmed by 7 bases and 7 bases, with 11 bases remaining between them. There are 13 residues in the CDR3. In nucleotides, the CDR3 is TGTGCCAGTACAGTAGGGAGAAATTCACCCCTCCACTTT. It specifies CASTVGRNSPLHF.

The chain recombines TRBV9 with TRBJ1-1; TRBD1 matches at 7 bases. Trimming took 4 bases from V and 1 from J; bases not matched to a gene: 13. The CDR3 sequence is 17 residues long. Germline-derived CDR1 and CDR2 are SGDLS and YYNGEE. CDR3 sequence: CASSPEDRPNENTEAFF. The DNA of the CDR3 is TGTGCCAGCAGCCCCGAGGACAGGCCCAACGAGAACACTGAAGCTTTCTTT.

This chain joins TRBV29-1 and TRBJ1-6; 8 nucleotides match TRBD1. This CDR3 has 14 amino acids. Losses at the gene ends were 4 bases for V and 7 bases for J; bases not matched to a gene: 6. Germline lookup yields CDR1 SQVTM and CDR2 ANQGSEA. CDR3 DNA: TGCAGCGTTGGTGCAGGGGGCGGCAATTCACCCCTCCACTTT. It encodes CSVGAGGGNSPLHF. Full variable domain (outside the CDR3, taken from reference TRBV29-1 and TRBJ1-6): SAVISQKPSRDICQRGTSLTIQCQVDSQVTMMFWYRQQPGQSLTLIATANQGSEATYESGFVIDKFPISRPNLTFSTLTVSNMSPEDSSIYLCSVGAGGGNSPLHFGNGTRLTVT.

This chain uses TRBV7-3 with TRBJ2-1, with 7 bases that match TRBD2. With 2 bases clipped from V and 9 bases from J, the junction kept 4 bases outside the gene matches. Germline CDR1 is SGHTA and CDR2 is FQGTGA. This CDR3 is built from 13 residues. This chain's CDR3 is CASSLWEGGEQFF. For the CDR3, the DNA is TGTGCCAGCAGCTTATGGGAGGGAGGTGAGCAGTTCTTC. Using reference TRBV7-3 and TRBJ2-1 for the parts outside the CDR3, the full variable domain is GAGVSQTPSNKVTEKGKYVELRCDPISGHTALYWYRQSLGQGPEFLIYFQGTGAADDSGLPNDRFFAVRPEGSVSTLKIQRTERGDSAVYLCASSLWEGGEQFFGPGTRLTVL.

The CDR3 coding sequence is TGTGCCAGCAGCCCCCCCCGCCAGGGCCTCGAAAAACTGTTTTTT. It codes for CASSPPRQGLEKLFF. The chain couples TRBV11-2 to TRBJ1-4; maybe TRBD1 (5 bases). Germline V lookup: CDR1 SGHAT, CDR2 FQNNGV. V lost 5 bases and J 8 bases, leaving 18 bases between the germline ends. The CDR3 sequence is 15 residues long.

In its sample, this clone was seen once. The rearrangement joins TRBV6-4 to TRBJ1-2; 12 bases match TRBD1. CDR3 length equals 14 residues. V was clipped by 2 bases and J by 6 bases; unmatched bases: 1. CDR1 and CDR2 (germline): MRHNA, SNTAGT. The CDR3 DNA sequence: TGTGCCAGCAGTGACGGGACAGGGGGCGATGGCTACACCTTC. Its protein is CASSDGTGGDGYTF.

In this sample, this clone turned up a few times. The rearrangement uses TRBV9 and TRBJ1-3; maybe TRBD1 (5 bases). Deletions cut 6 bases from V and 4 bases from J, with 14 bases between. From germline, CDR1 is SGDLS and CDR2 YYNGEE. This CDR3 is built from 14 residues. The CDR3: CASTQDSFGNTIYF. DNA of the CDR3: TGTGCCAGCACCCAAGACAGTTTCGGAAACACCATATATTTT. Full variable domain (remainder filled in from reference TRBV9 and TRBJ1-3): DSGVTQTPKHLITATGQRVTLRCSPRSGDLSVYWYQQSLDQGLQFLIQYYNGEERAKGNILERFSAQQFPDLHSELNLSSLELGDSALYFCASTQDSFGNTIYFGEGSWLTVV.

The rearrangement links TRBV11-3 to TRBJ2-3; 9 bases map to TRBD2. Germline lookup yields CDR1 SGHNT and CDR2 YENEEA. The CDR3 length is 17 residues. J gave up 0 bases and V 4 bases, and 8 bases lay outside the gene matches. CDR3 DNA sequence: TGTGCCAGCAGCTCCGGGCGGGGGGGCCACAGCACAGATACGCAGTATTTT. Protein product: CASSSGRGGHSTDTQYF.

This chain connects TRBV6-5 to TRBJ2-5, with a possible D match to TRBD1 (6 bases). V lost 6 bases to trimming and J lost 4 bases, with 18 bases between them. This CDR3 spans 15 amino acids. Germline assignment: CDR1 MNHEY and CDR2 SVGAGI. The CDR3 sequence is CASRKADRSLETQYF. The CDR3 region has the DNA TGTGCCAGCAGGAAGGCCGACAGGTCCCTAGAGACCCAGTACTTC.

The chain recombines TRBV5-4 with TRBJ2-7; 8 bases fit TRBD2. The trim removed 1 base at V and 6 bases at J, leaving 6 bases unmatched. This CDR3 contains 14 residues. Per the germline V gene, CDR1 is SGHNT and CDR2 is YYREEE (reference sequence). CDR3 in amino acids: CASSLRTSRVEQYF. CDR3 in DNA: TGTGCCAGCAGCTTGCGGACTAGCCGTGTCGAGCAGTACTTC.

In DNA, the CDR3 is TGTGCCACCAGCCTAACGGGGAGAGCTTTCTTT. This encodes CATSLTGRAFF. This rearrangement joins TRBV15 to TRBJ1-1, with D unresolved. The germline gives CDR1 LNHNV, CDR2 YYDKDF (reference sequence). There are 11 residues in the CDR3. The V and J ends lost 5 bases and 10 bases respectively, with 11 bases between them.

The V gene is TRBV30, the J gene TRBJ2-7; D gene unclear. V dropped 2 bases and J dropped 3 bases, with 8 bases sitting between them. Germline loops: CDR1 GTSNPN, CDR2 SVGIG (reference sequence). This CDR3 is 12 amino acids long. The CDR3 DNA reads as TGTGCCTGGAGTATTTACAGCTACGAGCAGTACTTC. Protein product: CAWSIYSYEQYF. The variable domain in full, completed from reference TRBV30 and TRBJ2-7, reads SQTIHQWPATLVQPVGSPLSLECTVEGTSNPNLYWYRQAAGRGLQLLFYSVGIGQISSEVPQNLSASRPQDRQFILSSKKLLLSDSGFYLCAWSIYSYEQYFGPGTRLTVT.

This clone was seen only once. The chain couples TRBV6-2 or TRBV6-3 to TRBJ2-5; 13 nucleotides line up with TRBD2. Germline CDR1 is MNHEY and CDR2 is SVGEGT. The CDR3 is made up of 16 amino acids. The V segment lost 5 bases and the J segment 0 bases; nucleotides outside the gene matches: 3. The CDR3 is CASSLGLAGYQETQYF. The CDR3, as DNA: TGTGCCAGCAGTCTGGGACTAGCGGGGTACCAAGAGACCCAGTACTTC.

The J gene is TRBJ2-7, the V gene TRBV19, with a weak D call TRBD2 (6 bases). The CDR3 covers 15 residues. Germline CDR1 is LNHDA and CDR2 is SQIVND (reference sequence). Trimming shortened V by 3 bases and J by 3 bases, and 15 bases separated the two germline ends. CDR3 in amino acids: CASSIDGGLVYEQYF. In DNA form, the CDR3 reads TGTGCCAGTAGTATTGATGGAGGGCTTGTCTACGAGCAGTACTTC.